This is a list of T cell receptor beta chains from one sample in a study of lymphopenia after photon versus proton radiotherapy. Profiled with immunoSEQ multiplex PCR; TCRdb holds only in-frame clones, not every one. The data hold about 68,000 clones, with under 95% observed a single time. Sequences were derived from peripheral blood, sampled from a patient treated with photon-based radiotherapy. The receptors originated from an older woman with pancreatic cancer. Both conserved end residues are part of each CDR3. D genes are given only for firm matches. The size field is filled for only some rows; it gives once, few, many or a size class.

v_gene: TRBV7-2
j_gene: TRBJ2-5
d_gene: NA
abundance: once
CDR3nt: TGTGCCAGCAGCTCCCGGGAGAGCCAGTACTTC
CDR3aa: CASSSRESQYF

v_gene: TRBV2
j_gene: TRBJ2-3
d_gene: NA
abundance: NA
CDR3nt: TGTGCCAGCAGTGGGCTCCTAGGCACAGATACGCAGTATTTT
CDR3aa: CASSGLLGTDTQYF

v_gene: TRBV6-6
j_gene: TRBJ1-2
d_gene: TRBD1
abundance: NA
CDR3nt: TGTGCCAGCAGTTACCACGACAGGGGCTATGGCTACACCTTC
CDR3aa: CASSYHDRGYGYTF

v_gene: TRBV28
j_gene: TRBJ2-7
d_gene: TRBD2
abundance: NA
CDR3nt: TGTGCCAGCAGGGGACTAGCGGGAGTGGGGGAGCAGTACTTC
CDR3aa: CASRGLAGVGEQYF

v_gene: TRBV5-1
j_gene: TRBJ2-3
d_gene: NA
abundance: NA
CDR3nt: TGCGCCAGCAGCTTGGTATGGGGCACAGATACGCAGTATTTT
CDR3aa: CASSLVWGTDTQYF

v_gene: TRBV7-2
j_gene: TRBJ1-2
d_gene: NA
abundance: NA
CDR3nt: TGTGCCAGCAGCCTTTCGGGTATGCCAGCTAACTATGGCTACACCTTC
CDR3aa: CASSLSGMPANYGYTF

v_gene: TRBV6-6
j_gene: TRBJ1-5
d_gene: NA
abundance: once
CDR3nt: TGTGCCAGCCTCCAGTGGCCCAATCAGCCCCAGCATTTT
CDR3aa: CASLQWPNQPQHF

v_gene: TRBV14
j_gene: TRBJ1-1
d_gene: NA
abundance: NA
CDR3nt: TGTGCCAGCAGCCAACCGGTTTCAGGGCCCATGAACACTGAAGCTTTCTTT
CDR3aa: CASSQPVSGPMNTEAFF

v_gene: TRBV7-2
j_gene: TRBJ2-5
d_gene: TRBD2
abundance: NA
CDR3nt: TGTGCCAGCAGCTTAGTGGGGGGGTGGTCAGAGACCCAGTACTTC
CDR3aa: CASSLVGGWSETQYF

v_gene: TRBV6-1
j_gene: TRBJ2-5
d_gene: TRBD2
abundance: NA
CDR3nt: TGTGCCAGCAGTGTTTGGACTAGCGGGAGTGAGACCCAGTACTTC
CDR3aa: CASSVWTSGSETQYF

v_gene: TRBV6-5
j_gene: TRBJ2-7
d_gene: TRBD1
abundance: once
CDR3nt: TGTGCCAGCAGTTACTCACAGGGGGGCGAGCAGTACTTC
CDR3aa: CASSYSQGGEQYF

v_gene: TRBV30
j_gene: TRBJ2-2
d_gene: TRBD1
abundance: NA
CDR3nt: TGTGCCTGGAGACGACAGGGGGCCGGGGAGCTGTTTTTT
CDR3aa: CAWRRQGAGELFF

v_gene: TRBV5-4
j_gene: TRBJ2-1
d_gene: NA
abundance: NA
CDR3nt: TGTGCCAGCAGCTTTAGCCCAAAAACGGGACTCACCTACAATGAGCAGTTCTTC
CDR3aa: CASSFSPKTGLTYNEQFF

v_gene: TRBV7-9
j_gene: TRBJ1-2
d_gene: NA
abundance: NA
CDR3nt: TGTGCCAGCAGCTTAGCAGATGGGTCAGAGGGAGGCTACACCTTC
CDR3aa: CASSLADGSEGGYTF

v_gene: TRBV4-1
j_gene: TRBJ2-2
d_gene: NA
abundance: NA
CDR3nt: TGCGCCAGCAGCCAAGATACCGCGAACACCGGGGAGCTGTTTTTT
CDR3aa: CASSQDTANTGELFF

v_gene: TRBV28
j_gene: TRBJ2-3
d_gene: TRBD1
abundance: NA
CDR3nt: TGTGCCAGCAGCCAACAGACAGGGGCCACAGATACGCAGTATTTT
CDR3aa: CASSQQTGATDTQYF

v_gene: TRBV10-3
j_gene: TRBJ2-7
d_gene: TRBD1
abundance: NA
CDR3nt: TGTGCCATGAATGTGGACAGGGGGTACGAGCAGTACTTC
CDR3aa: CAMNVDRGYEQYF

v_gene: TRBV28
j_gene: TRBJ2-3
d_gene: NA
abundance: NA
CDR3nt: TGTGCCAGCAGTCGCGAACAGGGGACTAGCACAGATACGCAGTATTTT
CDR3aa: CASSREQGTSTDTQYF

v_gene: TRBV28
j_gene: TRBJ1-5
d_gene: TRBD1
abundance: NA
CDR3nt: TGTGCCAGCAGCCCCCGACAGGGACATCAGCCCCAGCATTTT
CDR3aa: CASSPRQGHQPQHF

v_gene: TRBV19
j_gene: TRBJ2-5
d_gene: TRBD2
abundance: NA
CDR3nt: TGTGCCAGTAGTATCCTAACTAGCGGGAAAGAGACCCAGTACTTC
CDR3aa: CASSILTSGKETQYF

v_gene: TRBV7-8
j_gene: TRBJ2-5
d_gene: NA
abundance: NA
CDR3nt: TGTGCCAGCAGCTTGCACTTGGGAGAGACCCAGTACTTC
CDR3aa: CASSLHLGETQYF

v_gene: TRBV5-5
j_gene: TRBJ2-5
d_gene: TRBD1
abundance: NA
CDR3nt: TGTGCCAGCAGCTCCACCGGGACAGGGACGACCCAGTACTTC
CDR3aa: CASSSTGTGTTQYF

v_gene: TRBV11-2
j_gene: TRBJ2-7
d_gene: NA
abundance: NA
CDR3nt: TGTGCCAGCAGCTTAGGTGAGAACTCCTACGAGCAGTACTTC
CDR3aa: CASSLGENSYEQYF

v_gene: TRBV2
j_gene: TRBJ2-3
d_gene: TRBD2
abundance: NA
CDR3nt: TGTGCCAGCCGCGGGGGTCCGGGTTCACCCACAGATACGCAGTATTTT
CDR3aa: CASRGGPGSPTDTQYF

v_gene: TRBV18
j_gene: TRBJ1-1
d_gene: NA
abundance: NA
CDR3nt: TGTGCCAGCTCACCGAAGACCGTTATGAACACTGAAGCTTTCTTT
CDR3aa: CASSPKTVMNTEAFF

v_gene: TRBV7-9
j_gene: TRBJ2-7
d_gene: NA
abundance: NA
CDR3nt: TGTGCCAGCAGCTTAGCCGTGGGGACCCCGACCTACGAGCAGTACTTC
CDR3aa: CASSLAVGTPTYEQYF

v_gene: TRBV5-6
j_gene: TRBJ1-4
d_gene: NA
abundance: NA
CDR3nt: TGTGCCAGCAGCTTGAAGACAGGTGAAAAACTGTTTTTT
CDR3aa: CASSLKTGEKLFF

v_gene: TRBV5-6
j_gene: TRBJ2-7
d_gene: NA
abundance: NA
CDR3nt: TGTGCCAGCAGCTTGTTAAGGGCTCGGTACGAGCAGTACTTC
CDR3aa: CASSLLRARYEQYF

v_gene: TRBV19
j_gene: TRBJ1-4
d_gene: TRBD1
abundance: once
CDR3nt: TGTGCCAGAACCCTTTGGGGGGACAGGGTGCGACTTCGTGGGAAAAAACTGTTTTTT
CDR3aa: CARTLWGDRVRLRGKKLFF

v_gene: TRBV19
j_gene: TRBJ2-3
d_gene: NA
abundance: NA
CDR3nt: TGTGCCGTGGCGGCCGGGGATACGCAGTATTTT
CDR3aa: CAVAAGDTQYF

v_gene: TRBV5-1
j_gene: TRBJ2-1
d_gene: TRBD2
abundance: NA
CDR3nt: TGCGCCAGCAGCTTGTTGGCGGGAGTTTCCTACAATGAGCAGTTCTTC
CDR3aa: CASSLLAGVSYNEQFF

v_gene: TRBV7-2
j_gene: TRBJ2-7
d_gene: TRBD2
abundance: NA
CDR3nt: TGTGCCAGCAGCTTAGGCGGCGGGAGGCGCTACGAGCAGTACTTC
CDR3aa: CASSLGGGRRYEQYF

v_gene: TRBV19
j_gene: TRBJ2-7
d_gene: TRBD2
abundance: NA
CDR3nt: TGTGCCAGTAGTATAGAAGGGTCGACTAGCGGCGCCTACGAGCAGTACTTC
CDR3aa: CASSIEGSTSGAYEQYF

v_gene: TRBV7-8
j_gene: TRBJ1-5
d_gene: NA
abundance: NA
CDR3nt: TGTGCCAGCAGCTTGGGGTCAGGGGGCAATCAGCCCCAGCATTTT
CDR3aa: CASSLGSGGNQPQHF

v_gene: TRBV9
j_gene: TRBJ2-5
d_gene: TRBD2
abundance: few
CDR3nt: TGTGCCAGCAGCACGGGACTAGCGGGCGCGGAGACCCAGTACTTC
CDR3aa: CASSTGLAGAETQYF

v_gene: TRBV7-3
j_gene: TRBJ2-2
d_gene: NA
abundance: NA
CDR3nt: TGTGCCAGCAGCCCGGTCAGGGCCGGGGAGCTGTTTTTT
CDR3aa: CASSPVRAGELFF

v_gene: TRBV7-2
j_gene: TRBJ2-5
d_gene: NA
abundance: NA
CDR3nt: TGTGCCAGCAGCTTATGGGAGCAAGAGACCCAGTACTTC
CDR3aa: CASSLWEQETQYF

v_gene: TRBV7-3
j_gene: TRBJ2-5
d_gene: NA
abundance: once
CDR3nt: TGTGCCAGCAGCTTAATGCCCGGGGGCCAAGAGACCCAGTACTTC
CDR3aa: CASSLMPGGQETQYF

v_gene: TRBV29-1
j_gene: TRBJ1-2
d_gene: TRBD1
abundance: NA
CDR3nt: TGCAGCGGGGCACTACCGGGACAGGGACGCGGCTACACCTTC
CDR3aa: CSGALPGQGRGYTF

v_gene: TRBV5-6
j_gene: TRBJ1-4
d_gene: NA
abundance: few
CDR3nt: TGTGCCAGCAGCGCAAGCTGGGCGACAACTAATGAAAAACTGTTTTTT
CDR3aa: CASSASWATTNEKLFF

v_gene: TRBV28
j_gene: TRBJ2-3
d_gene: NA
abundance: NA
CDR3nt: TGTGCCAGCAGGGGGGGCGCAGATACGCAGTATTTT
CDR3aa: CASRGGADTQYF

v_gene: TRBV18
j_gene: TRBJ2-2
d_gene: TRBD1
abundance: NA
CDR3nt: TGTGCCAGCTCACGGGACAGGGCCCAAGTTCCGAACACCGGGGAGCTGTTTTTT
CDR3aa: CASSRDRAQVPNTGELFF

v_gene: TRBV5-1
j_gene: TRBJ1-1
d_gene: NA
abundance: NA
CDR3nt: TGCGCCAGCAGCTGGATCGGGGGAAACACTGAAGCTTTCTTT
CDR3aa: CASSWIGGNTEAFF

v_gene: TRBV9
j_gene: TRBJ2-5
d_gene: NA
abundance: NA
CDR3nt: TGTGCCAGCAGCCCAGACAAAGGGACCCAGTACTTC
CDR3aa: CASSPDKGTQYF

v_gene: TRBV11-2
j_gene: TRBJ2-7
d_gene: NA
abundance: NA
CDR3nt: TGTGCCAGCAGCTTCCGGGAGCTCTCCTACGAGCAGTACTTC
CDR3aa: CASSFRELSYEQYF

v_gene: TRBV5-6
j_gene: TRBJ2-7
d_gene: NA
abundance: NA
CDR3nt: TGTGCCAGCACCGAAGGGAGGGGGCGAGATATGTACGAGCAGTACTTC
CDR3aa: CASTEGRGRDMYEQYF

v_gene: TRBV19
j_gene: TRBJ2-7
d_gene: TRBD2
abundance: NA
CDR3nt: TGTGCCAGTAGTGGGGGGGATTACGAGCAGTACTTC
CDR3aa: CASSGGDYEQYF

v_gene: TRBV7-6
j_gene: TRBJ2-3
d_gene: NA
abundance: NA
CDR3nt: TGTGCCAGCAGCCCGGGTGGTGGCACAGATACGCAGTATTTT
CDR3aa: CASSPGGGTDTQYF

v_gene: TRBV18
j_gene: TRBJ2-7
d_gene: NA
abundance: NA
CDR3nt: TGTGCCAGCACCCTATCGCGGGAAAAATACGAGCAGTACTTC
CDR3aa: CASTLSREKYEQYF

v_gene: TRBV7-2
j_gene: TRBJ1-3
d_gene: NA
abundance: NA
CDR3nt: TGTGCCAGCAGCTTTTTGGGGGCGGGAAACACCATATATTTT
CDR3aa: CASSFLGAGNTIYF

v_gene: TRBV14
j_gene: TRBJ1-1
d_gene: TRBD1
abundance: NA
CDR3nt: TGTGCCAGCAGCCAACGGACAGGGAAGAGCACTGAAGCTTTCTTT
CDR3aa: CASSQRTGKSTEAFF

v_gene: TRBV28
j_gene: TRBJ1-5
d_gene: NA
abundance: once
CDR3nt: TGTGCCACCTCCCACAACCGAGGGGGACGCCAGCCCCAGCATTTT
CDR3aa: CATSHNRGGRQPQHF

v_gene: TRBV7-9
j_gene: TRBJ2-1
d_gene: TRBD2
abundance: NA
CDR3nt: TGTGCCAGCAGTTCCCGGGACTACCGTTACAATGAGCAGTTCTTC
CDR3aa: CASSSRDYRYNEQFF

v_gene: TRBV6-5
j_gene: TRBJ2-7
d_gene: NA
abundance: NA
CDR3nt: TGTGCCAGCAGTAAGGTGTTGGGGTACGAGCAGTACTTC
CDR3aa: CASSKVLGYEQYF

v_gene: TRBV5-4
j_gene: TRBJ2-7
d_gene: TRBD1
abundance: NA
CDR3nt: TGTGCCAGCAGCATGGACAGGGGGTCCTACGAGCAGTACTTC
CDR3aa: CASSMDRGSYEQYF

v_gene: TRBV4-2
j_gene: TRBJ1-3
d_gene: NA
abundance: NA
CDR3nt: TGTGCCAGCAGCGAAAGCCCAGGCGACTCTGGAAACACCATATATTTT
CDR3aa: CASSESPGDSGNTIYF

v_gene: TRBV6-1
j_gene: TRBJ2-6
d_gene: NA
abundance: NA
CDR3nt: TGTGCCAGCACGTCGTCCTCTGGGGCCAACGTCCTGACTTTC
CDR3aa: CASTSSSGANVLTF

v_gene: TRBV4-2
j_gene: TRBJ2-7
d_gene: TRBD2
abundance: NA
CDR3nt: TGTGCCAGCAGCCAAGGGAGACTAGCGGGAGTCGAGCAGTACTTC
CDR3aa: CASSQGRLAGVEQYF